This passage covers 15 T cell receptor beta chains from one sample sequenced in a study of OX40 agonist ivuxolimab in advanced cancers. The data were produced by immunoSEQ multiplex PCR, yet TCRdb's version contains in-frame clones alone and is incomplete. The sample has some 64,000 clones; 87% are singletons. The sequencing here drew on CD4+ or CD8+ T cells sorted from blood, taken in a trial of the OX40 agonist ivuxolimab. These receptors were taken from an adult with an advanced solid tumor such as melanoma, head and neck, liver or kidney cancer.

The V gene is TRBV6-5, the J gene TRBJ2-2; D is uncertain. Germline-derived CDR1 and CDR2 are MNHEY and SVGAGI. V gave up 0 bases and J gave up 3 bases, with 11 bases separating them. The CDR3 runs 16 residues. In DNA form, the CDR3 reads TGTGCCAGCAGTTACTCGGGGATTCAGGACACCGGGGAGCTGTTTTTT. It specifies CASSYSGIQDTGELFF.

This chain connects TRBV9 to TRBJ1-3; D is undetermined. The CDR3 runs 14 residues. In germline, CDR1 is SGDLS, CDR2 YYNGEE. V was clipped by 0 bases and J by 0 bases, with 4 bases between them. This CDR3 reads CASSVESSGNTIYF. For the CDR3, the DNA is TGTGCCAGCAGCGTAGAGAGCTCTGGAAACACCATATATTTT.

The chain combines TRBV6-1 with TRBJ2-7; 11 bases are shared with TRBD1. Unmatched junction bases numbered 5, after V lost 3 bases and J lost 1 base. Germline lookup yields CDR1 MNHNS and CDR2 SASEGT. The CDR3 length is 16 residues. The CDR3 DNA reads TGTGCCAGCAGTGACCTCCGGGACAGGGGGTCCTACGAGCAGTACTTC. This encodes CASSDLRDRGSYEQYF.

The rearrangement joins TRBV7-8 to TRBJ2-7; 10 bases match TRBD2. V trimming: 2 bases; J trimming: 5 bases; junction bases outside the gene matches: 6. This CDR3 is 15 amino acids long. The germline CDR1 and CDR2 sequences are SGHVS and FQNEAQ. CDR3 sequence: CASSLRSSGSHEQYF. CDR3 sequence (DNA): TGTGCCAGCAGCTTAAGGTCTAGCGGGAGCCACGAGCAGTACTTC.

The rearrangement joins TRBV7-6 to TRBJ2-3, with 7 bases lining up with TRBD1. CDR3 size: 14 residues. In germline, CDR1 is SGHVS, CDR2 FNYEAQ. J lost 4 bases, V lost 5 bases, and 6 bases had no gene match. CDR3 in DNA: TGTGCCAGCAGCCTCAGACAGGGAGCAGATACGCAGTATTTT. Amino acids: CASSLRQGADTQYF. Using reference TRBV7-6 and TRBJ2-3 for the parts outside the CDR3, the full variable domain is GAGVSQSPRYKVTKRGQDVALRCDPISGHVSLYWYRQALGQGPEFLTYFNYEAQQDKSGLPNDRFSAERPEGSISTLTIQRTEQRDSAMYRCASSLRQGADTQYFGPGTRLTVL.

The chain carries TRBV4-1 and TRBJ2-7, with D maybe TRBD1 (6 bases). The germline gives CDR1 MGHRA, CDR2 YSYEKL. CDR3 length equals 14 residues. The V and J ends lost 4 bases and 2 bases respectively, with 12 bases between them. The CDR3 is CASSPPDRTYEQYF. For the CDR3, the DNA is TGCGCCAGCAGCCCTCCGGACAGAACCTACGAGCAGTACTTC.

The rearrangement joins TRBV5-1 to TRBJ2-7; weak D call: TRBD2 (6 bases). Between the trimmed V and J ends, which lost 0 bases and 2 bases, there was a span of 9 bases. The CDR3 has 14 residues. Germline V gives CDR1 SGHRS, CDR2 YFSETQ. The CDR3 region has the DNA TGCGCCAGCAGCTTGGGGGAGGCCACCTACGAGCAGTACTTC. Its protein product is CASSLGEATYEQYF.

The chain joins TRBV20-1 to TRBJ2-7; D is unclear. V was clipped by 1 base and J by 3 bases, with 4 bases between them. Per germline, CDR1 DFQATT and CDR2 SNEGSKA (reference sequence). The CDR3 has 11 amino acids. Written as DNA, the CDR3 is TGCAGTGCTAGAGTAGACTACGAGCAGTACTTC. It translates to CSARVDYEQYF.

This chain connects TRBV9 to TRBJ2-7; D is unclear. This CDR3 is built from 15 residues. V was pared by 0 bases and J by 3 bases, with 13 bases between. Germline assignment: CDR1 SGDLS and CDR2 YYNGEE. The CDR3 bases are TGTGCCAGCAGCGTAGCTACAGTTGGCCGCTACGAGCAGTACTTC. It is translated as CASSVATVGRYEQYF. The full variable domain, with the rest looked up from reference TRBV9 and TRBJ2-7, is DSGVTQTPKHLITATGQRVTLRCSPRSGDLSVYWYQQSLDQGLQFLIQYYNGEERAKGNILERFSAQQFPDLHSELNLSSLELGDSALYFCASSVATVGRYEQYFGPGTRLTVT.

The V and J genes are TRBV28 and TRBJ1-5; D is perhaps TRBD1 (5 bases). Trimming cost V 4 bases and J 1 base, with 11 bases left between them. The CDR3 has 15 residues. Germline CDR1 reads MDHEN; CDR2 reads SYDVKM. CDR3 DNA sequence: TGTGCCAGCAGTTGGGGCAGGCGAAGCAATCAGCCCCAGCATTTT. This encodes CASSWGRRSNQPQHF.

For the CDR3, the DNA is TGCGCCAGCAGCCGAGCTAGCGGGGGAGAAAATGAGCAGTTCTTC. Translated: CASSRASGGENEQFF. The chain carries TRBV5-1 and TRBJ2-1, with 10 bases lining up with TRBD2. Germline trimming cut 4 bases from V and 7 bases from J; bases unmatched to any gene: 8. The CDR3 has 15 residues. The germline CDR1 and CDR2 sequences are SGHRS and YFSETQ.

The chain has TRBV6-6 and TRBJ2-7; 8 bases align to TRBD2. This CDR3 has 15 amino acids. V lost 2 bases and J lost 4; bases outside the gene matches: 7. Looked up from germline, CDR1 is MNHNY and CDR2 is SVGAGI (reference sequence). In DNA form, the CDR3 reads TGTGCCAGCAGTTACCTCCAGCGGGGGTCTTACGAGCAGTACTTC. Protein product: CASSYLQRGSYEQYF.

The chain recombines TRBV6-1 with TRBJ2-1; D call uncertain. Germline CDR1 MNHNS, CDR2 SASEGT. V was clipped by 5 bases and J by 4 bases, with 6 bases between them. The CDR3 has 12 residues. CDR3 residues: CASSPTYNEQFF. The CDR3 bases are TGTGCCAGCAGTCCCACTTACAATGAGCAGTTCTTC.

This chain connects TRBV14 to TRBJ2-4; 10 nucleotides agree with TRBD1. This CDR3 has 14 residues. The V segment lost 2 bases and the J segment 7 bases; nucleotides outside the gene matches: 2. Germline V gene lookup returns CDR1 SGHDN and CDR2 FVKESK. This chain's CDR3 is CASSQRQGANIQYF. DNA of the CDR3: TGTGCCAGCAGCCAACGACAGGGGGCGAACATTCAGTACTTC.

The chain uses TRBV19 and TRBJ1-1; no firm D call. The germline V and J ends were trimmed by 4 bases and 5 bases, with 2 bases remaining between them. CDR1 and CDR2 from the germline V gene are LNHDA and SQIVND (reference sequence). This CDR3 is 10 amino acids long. CDR3 coding DNA: TGTGCCAGTAGTAATACTGAAGCTTTCTTT. Translation gives CASSNTEAFF.